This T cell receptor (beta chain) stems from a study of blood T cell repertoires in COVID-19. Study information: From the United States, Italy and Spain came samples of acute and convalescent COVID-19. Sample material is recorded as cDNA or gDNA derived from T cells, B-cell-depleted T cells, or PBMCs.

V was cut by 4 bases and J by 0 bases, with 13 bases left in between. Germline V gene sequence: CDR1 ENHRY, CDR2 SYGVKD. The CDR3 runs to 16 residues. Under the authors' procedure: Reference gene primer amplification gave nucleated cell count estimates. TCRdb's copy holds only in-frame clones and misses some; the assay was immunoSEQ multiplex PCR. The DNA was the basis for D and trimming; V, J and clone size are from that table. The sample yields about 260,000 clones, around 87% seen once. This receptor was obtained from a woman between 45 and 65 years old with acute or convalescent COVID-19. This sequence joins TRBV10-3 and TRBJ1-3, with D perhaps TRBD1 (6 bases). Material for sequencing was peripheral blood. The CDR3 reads CAISGTGLPSGNTIYF. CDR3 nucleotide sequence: TGTGCCATCAGTGGCACAGGGCTCCCCTCTGGAAACACCATATATTTT.